The subject of this entry is one T cell receptor beta chain. There is no known antigen for this receptor. No base quality information exists; no much larger clone differs at one position. This specimen belongs to a study of STAT3 mutations in large granular lymphocyte leukemia (dated by TCRdb to between 2018 and 2020). Turning to the overall study: Canonical activating STAT3 mutations were detected in roughly half of the longitudinally sequenced T-LGLL patients. Over half of the T-LGLL patients were given one or more immunosuppressive therapy regimens, and more than 30% of those treated had a hematologic response. Serial deep sequencing of TCRbeta CDR3 and STAT3 was performed in patients with T-cell large granular lymphocyte leukemia to reconstruct clonal hierarchy and dynamics. From an initial cohort of around 190 LGL patients, roughly 17 representative T-LGLL cases were selected for longitudinal TCRbeta and STAT3 sequencing. As controls, the study also included longitudinal sequencing of a couple of patients with natural killer LGL leukemia. Patients were sequenced at around 4 time points on average, with the number of samplings per patient ranging from 2 to 8.

Study-wide findings and limitations: Because codominant clonotypes persisted in some patients, a small but highly pathogenic clone may have been missed. TCR clonotype switching after therapy was observed in about 35% of the 18 patients, and all newly emerging clones were found to be STAT3 wild type. In several patients, dominant TCR clone burden exceeded STAT3 mutant burden, suggesting STAT3 mutation arose secondarily within a pre-expanded clone. All T-LGLL patients had at least one immunodominant TCRbeta clonotype, and roughly half had multiple immunodominant subclonotypes. Because no samples were available when a clone first appeared, clonal expansion had to be inferred from samplings taken at other points. The linking of therapy response to changes in TCR clonal burden was complicated by variable intervals between samplings and differing treatment regimens.

DNA was extracted from blood mononuclear cells, with the same DNA used for both TCR and STAT3 sequencing. TCRbeta libraries were sequenced on an Illumina MiSeq, averaging about 41,000 productive templates per sample. The immunoSEQ assay, which uses multiplex PCR amplification, was used to generate TCRbeta CDR3 libraries. On the study's bioinformatics: Repertoire diversity was calculated as previously defined, with values near 0 taken to indicate extremely monoclonal samples. In its TCRdb copy, this immuneACCESS table keeps in-frame sequences only and misses some clones. Where compared with another copy, unresolved V genes explain less than half of these, and the others have no known cause. V and J calls and clone size are copied from that table; D and trimming were computed from the DNA. Present in this sample are 9,500 to 12,000 clones, 85% to 90% of which were seen just once. In total, the top ten clones hold 85% to 90% of the sample.

CDR1 and CDR2 (MDHEN, SYDVKM) derive from the germline V gene. The junction carries 6 bases between V and J, which are trimmed by 5 bases and 5 bases respectively. The cysteine opens and the phenylalanine closes a CDR3 of 11 amino acids. Solely the CDR3 DNA is kept, with 33 bases framed from the first base. Recombination linked TRBV28 to TRBJ2-5; the D gene remains uncertain. Source material: peripheral blood mononuclear cells. The receptor was isolated from an elderly man with T-cell large granular lymphocyte leukemia. Some clones in this sample may be carry-over from other donors' samples. The age is the age at diagnosis. CDR3 region: CASSKLETQYF. The base sequence is TGTGCCAGCAGTAAGTTGGAGACCCAGTACTTC.